The clone carrying this T cell receptor (beta chain) was observed a few times. Genomic DNA templated the TCR beta VDJ and CDR3 profiling. TCRdb reanalysed the reads using MiXCR and keeps one entry per CDR3 protein. The sample lists 180,000 or so distinct CDR3 sequences; around 48% were seen once. This sample was included in a study of CD8+CD57+ T cells in acquired aplastic anemia. Germline loops: CDR1 MNHEY, CDR2 SVGEGT. Trimming took 2 bases from V and 7 from J, leaving 15 bases between them. This CDR3 spans 15 amino acids. All sequencing subjects had displayed CD8+CD57+ cell expansion on flow cytometry.

This TCR was sampled from a human donor with aplastic anemia. The rearrangement joins TRBV6-2 or TRBV6-3 to TRBJ2-1; D not resolved. The sequenced sample consisted of sorted CD4+, CD8+, or CD8+CD57+ T cells (not recorded which) from PBMCs. The CDR3 here is CASSYVPVGFNEQFF. CDR3 nucleotide sequence: TGTGCCAGCAGTTACGTACCCGTCGGTTTTAATGAGCAGTTCTTC.